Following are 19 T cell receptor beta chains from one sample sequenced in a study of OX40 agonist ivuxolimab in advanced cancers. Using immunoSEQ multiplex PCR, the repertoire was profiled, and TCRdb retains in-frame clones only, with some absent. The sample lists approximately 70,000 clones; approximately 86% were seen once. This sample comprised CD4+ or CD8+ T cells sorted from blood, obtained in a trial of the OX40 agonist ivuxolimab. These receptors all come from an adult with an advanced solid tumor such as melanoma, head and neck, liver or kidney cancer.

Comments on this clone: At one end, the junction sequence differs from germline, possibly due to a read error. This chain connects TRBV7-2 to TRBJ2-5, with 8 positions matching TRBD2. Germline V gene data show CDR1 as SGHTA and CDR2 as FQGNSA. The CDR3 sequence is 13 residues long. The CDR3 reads CASSFGSRAGVHF. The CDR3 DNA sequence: TGTGCCAGCAGCTTCGGTTCGCGAGCGGGGGTTCACTTC.

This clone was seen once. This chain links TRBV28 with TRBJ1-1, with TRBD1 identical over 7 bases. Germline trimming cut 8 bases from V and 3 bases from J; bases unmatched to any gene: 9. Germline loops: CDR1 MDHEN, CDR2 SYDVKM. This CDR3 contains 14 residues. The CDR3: CASVPGQRDTEAFF. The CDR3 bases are TGTGCCAGCGTACCGGGACAGAGGGACACTGAAGCTTTCTTT.

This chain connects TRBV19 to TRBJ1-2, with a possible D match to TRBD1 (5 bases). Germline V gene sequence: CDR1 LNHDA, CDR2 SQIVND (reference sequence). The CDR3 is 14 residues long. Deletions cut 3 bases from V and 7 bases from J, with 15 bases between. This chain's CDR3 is CASSISGARLGYTF. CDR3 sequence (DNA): TGTGCCAGTAGTATCTCCGGGGCCCGGCTTGGCTACACCTTC.

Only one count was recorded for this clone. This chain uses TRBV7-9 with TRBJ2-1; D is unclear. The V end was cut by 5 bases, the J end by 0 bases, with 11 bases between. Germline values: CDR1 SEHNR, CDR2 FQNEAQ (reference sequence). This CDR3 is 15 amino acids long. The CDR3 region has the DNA TGTGCCAGCAGCCCCGAGACCGCCTCCTACAATGAGCAGTTCTTC. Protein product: CASSPETASYNEQFF.

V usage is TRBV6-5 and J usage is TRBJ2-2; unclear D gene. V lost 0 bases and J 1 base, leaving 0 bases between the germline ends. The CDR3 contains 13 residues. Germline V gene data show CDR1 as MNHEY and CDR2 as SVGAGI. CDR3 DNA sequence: TGTGCCAGCAGTTACTCGAACACCGGGGAGCTGTTTTTT. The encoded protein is CASSYSNTGELFF.

The CDR3 protein is CASSGANYGYTF. The CDR3 DNA is TGTGCCAGCTCCGGCGCGAATTATGGCTACACCTTC. The rearrangement joins TRBV2 to TRBJ1-2; D is undetermined. The CDR3 loop spans 12 amino acids. Germline assignment: CDR1 SNHLY and CDR2 FYNNEI. V was clipped by 8 bases and J by 5 bases, with 12 bases between them.

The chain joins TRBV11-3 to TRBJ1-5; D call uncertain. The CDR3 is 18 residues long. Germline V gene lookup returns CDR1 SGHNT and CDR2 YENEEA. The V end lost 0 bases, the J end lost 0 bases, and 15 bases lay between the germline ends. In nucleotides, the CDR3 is TGTGCCAGCAGCTTAGACCCTACGTTTAGGCATAGCAATCAGCCCCAGCATTTT. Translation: CASSLDPTFRHSNQPQHF.

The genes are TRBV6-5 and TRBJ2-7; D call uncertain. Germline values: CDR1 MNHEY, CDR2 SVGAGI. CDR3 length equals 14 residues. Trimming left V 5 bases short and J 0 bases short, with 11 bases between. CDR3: CASSENNISYEQYF. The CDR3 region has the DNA TGTGCCAGCAGTGAAAACAATATCTCCTACGAGCAGTACTTC.

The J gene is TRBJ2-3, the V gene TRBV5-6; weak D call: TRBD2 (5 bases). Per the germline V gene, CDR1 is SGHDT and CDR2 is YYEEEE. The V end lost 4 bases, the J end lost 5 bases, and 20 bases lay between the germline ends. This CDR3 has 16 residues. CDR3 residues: CASSPNTGSDEDTQYF. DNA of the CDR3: TGTGCCAGCAGCCCGAATACGGGGTCGGACGAAGATACGCAGTATTTT.

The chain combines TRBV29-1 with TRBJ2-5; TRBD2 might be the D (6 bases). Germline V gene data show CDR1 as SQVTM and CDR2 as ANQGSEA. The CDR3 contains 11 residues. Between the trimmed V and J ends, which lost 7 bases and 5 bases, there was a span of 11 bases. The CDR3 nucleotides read TGCAGCGGTGGTGGAGGGGAGACCCAGTACTTC. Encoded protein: CSGGGGETQYF.

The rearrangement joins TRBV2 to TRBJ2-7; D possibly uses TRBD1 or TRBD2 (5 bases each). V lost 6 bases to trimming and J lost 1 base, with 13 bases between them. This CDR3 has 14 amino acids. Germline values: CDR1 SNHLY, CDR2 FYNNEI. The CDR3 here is CASSATAASYEQYF. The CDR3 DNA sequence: TGTGCCAGCAGCGCGACAGCGGCATCCTACGAGCAGTACTTC. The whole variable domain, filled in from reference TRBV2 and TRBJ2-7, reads EPEVTQTPSHQVTQMGQEVILRCVPISNHLYFYWYRQILGQKVEFLVSFYNNEISEKSEIFDDQFSVERPDGSNFTLKIRSTKLEDSAMYFCASSATAASYEQYFGPGTRLTVT.

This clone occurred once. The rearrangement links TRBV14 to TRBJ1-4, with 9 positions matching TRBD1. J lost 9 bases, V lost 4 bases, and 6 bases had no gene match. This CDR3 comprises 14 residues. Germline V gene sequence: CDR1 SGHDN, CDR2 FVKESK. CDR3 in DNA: TGTGCCAGCAGCCGACCGGGACAGGGTAAAAAACTGTTTTTT. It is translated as CASSRPGQGKKLFF.

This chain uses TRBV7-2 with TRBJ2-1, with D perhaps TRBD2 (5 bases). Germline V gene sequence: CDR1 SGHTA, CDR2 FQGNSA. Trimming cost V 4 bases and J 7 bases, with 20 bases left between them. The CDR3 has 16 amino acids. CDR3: CASSSLLVAGRNEQFF. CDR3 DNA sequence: TGTGCCAGCAGCTCCCTACTAGTGGCGGGTCGGAATGAGCAGTTCTTC.

The CDR3 nucleotides are TGCGCCAGCAGCTTCGGACAGGGGGGAAACATGAACACTGAAGCTTTCTTT. Its protein is CASSFGQGGNMNTEAFF. J is TRBJ1-1 and V is TRBV5-1; 10 bases line up with TRBD1. After removal of 2 bases from V and 0 bases from J, the junction contained 7 bases not matched to a gene. Germline values: CDR1 SGHRS, CDR2 YFSETQ. This CDR3 spans 17 amino acids.

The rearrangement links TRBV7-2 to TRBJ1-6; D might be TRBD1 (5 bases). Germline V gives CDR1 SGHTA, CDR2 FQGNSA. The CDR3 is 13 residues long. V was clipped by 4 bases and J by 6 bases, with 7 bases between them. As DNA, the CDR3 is TGTGCCAGCAGCTGGGACGTTAATTCACCCCTCCACTTT. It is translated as CASSWDVNSPLHF. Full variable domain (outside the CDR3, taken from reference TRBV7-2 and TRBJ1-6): GAGVSQSPSNKVTEKGKDVELRCDPISGHTALYWYRQSLGQGLEFLIYFQGNSAPDKSGLPSDRFSAERTGGSVSTLTIQRTQQEDSAVYLCASSWDVNSPLHFGNGTRLTVT.

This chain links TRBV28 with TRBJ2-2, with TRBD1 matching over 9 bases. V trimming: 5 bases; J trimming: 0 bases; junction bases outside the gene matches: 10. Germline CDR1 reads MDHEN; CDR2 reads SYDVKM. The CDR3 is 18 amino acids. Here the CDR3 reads CASSKNRGLFANTGELFF. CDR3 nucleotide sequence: TGTGCCAGCAGTAAAAACAGGGGGCTGTTCGCGAACACCGGGGAGCTGTTTTTT.

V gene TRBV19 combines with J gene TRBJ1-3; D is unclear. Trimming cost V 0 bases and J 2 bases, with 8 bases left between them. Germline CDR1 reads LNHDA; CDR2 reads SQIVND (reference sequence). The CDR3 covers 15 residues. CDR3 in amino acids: CASSIDRRTGNTIYF. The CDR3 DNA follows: TGTGCCAGTAGTATAGATCGCAGAACTGGAAACACCATATATTTT.

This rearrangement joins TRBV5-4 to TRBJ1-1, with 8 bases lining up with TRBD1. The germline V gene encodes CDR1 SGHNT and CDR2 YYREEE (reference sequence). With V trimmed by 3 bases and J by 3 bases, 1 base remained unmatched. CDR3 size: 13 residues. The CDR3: CASSWGQDTEAFF. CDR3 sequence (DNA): TGTGCCAGCAGCTGGGGACAGGACACTGAAGCTTTCTTT.

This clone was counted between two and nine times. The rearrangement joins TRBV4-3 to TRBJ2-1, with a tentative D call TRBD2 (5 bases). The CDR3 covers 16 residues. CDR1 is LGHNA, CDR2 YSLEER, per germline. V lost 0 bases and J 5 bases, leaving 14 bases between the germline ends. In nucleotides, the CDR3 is TGCGCCAGCAGCCAAGATCCTTACGGGGTTCACAATGAGCAGTTCTTC. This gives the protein CASSQDPYGVHNEQFF.